This T cell receptor (beta chain) was sequenced for a study of CD8 T cells in Susac syndrome (dated by TCRdb to between 2017 and 2020). Context from the whole study: The study used repertoire sequencing to test whether antigen drove CD8+ T cell activation and differentiation in Susac syndrome. The study compared CD8+ T cell repertoire clonality among 12 healthy donors, roughly 14 Susac syndrome patients and about 16 multiple sclerosis patients.

Concerning this clonotype itself: No antigen is known for it. No quality values exist for individual bases; no much larger clone is one base distant.

Peripheral blood CD8+ and CD4+ T cells from healthy donors, Susac syndrome patients and multiple sclerosis patients were profiled by high-throughput TCR beta sequencing. The multiple sclerosis controls were treatment-naive patients whose relapsing-remitting disease, either stable or active, fulfilled the revised McDonald criteria. CD8+ TEMRA cells were enriched by FACS, while bulk CD8+ and CD4+ T cells were purified by magnetic negative isolation. Blood was drawn into EDTA tubes, processed within 24 hours, and PBMCs were isolated by density gradient centrifugation. PBMCs intended for TCR sequencing were cryopreserved in liquid nitrogen and were subsequently thawed in a 37 degrees C water bath. The sorted or isolated CD4+, CD8+ and CD8+ TEMRA cells had a purity of 90% or higher. RNA was extracted using the RNeasy kit, and about 0.45 to 1 ug of the RNA was reverse transcribed with random hexamers. TCR beta CDR3 regions were amplified with the immunoSEQ multiplex PCR assay covering 54 Vbeta and 13 Jbeta segments. PCR amplification bias was corrected using a synthetic template baseline for primer optimization and computational correction. The original methods were these. Reads were annotated to V, D and J genes per IMGT and analyzed with immunoSEQ Analyzer, keeping only productive sequences. Clonality was computed as one minus Shannon entropy normalized by log2 of the number of productive unique sequences. Public and private clones were assessed among the 100 most prevalent clones of each patient and control. Clones were defined as Susac-specific when absent from the healthy and MS cohorts, from over a thousand published viral clones and from other ImmuneACCESS disease sequences. TCRdb redid the processing of the public reads, applying fastp at Q25 and MiXCR, and retained in-frame beta chains. Rows merge per CDR3 protein into single entries with the most common DNA and genes. The V and J calls here are based on TCRdb, not the publication. The sample profile shows about 150,000 distinct CDR3 sequences; 95% of them were found once. 0.14% to 0.15% of the sample rests with the top ten.

Deletion took 7 bases off V and 8 bases off J, with a span of 17 bases between the germline ends. The CDR3 runs 12 residues from the cysteine to the phenylalanine. The sequence is cut down to CDR3 DNA, 36 bases in frame from base 1. Via the germline V gene, CDR1 is SQVTM and CDR2 ANQGSEA. What the authors observed across the whole study: The study acknowledged that relatively few individuals were included in the TCR sequencing and HLA analysis.

The sequence is built from TRBV29-1 and TRBJ1-2; the D gene lacks a confident call. Source material: CD8+ T cells from PBMCs. The origin of this receptor is a human donor with multiple sclerosis. The DNA sequence follows: TGCAGCGCCCCGGGTCTAAAAGGCGGCTACACCTTC. It is translated as CSAPGLKGGYTF.